Presented here are 11 T cell receptor beta chains from one specimen sequenced in a study of cytomegalovirus exposure and HLA in healthy donors. With 60 Vbeta and 13 Jbeta primers, the PCR was carried out. This table comes from immunoSEQ multiplex PCR, and its TCRdb copy is limited to in-frame clones, with some not included. The top ten clones hold less than 2% of a sample with approximately 220,000 clones, 60% to 80% of them seen once. Sequenced material: PBMCs. Receptors were obtained from a male donor in good health and CMV-seronegative.

The chain links TRBV7-2 to TRBJ1-1, with a tentative D call TRBD1 (5 bases). CDR1 is SGHTA and CDR2 is FQGNSA in the germline V gene. V was clipped by 1 base and J by 5 bases, with 14 bases between them. The length of the CDR3 is 15 residues. CDR3 amino acids: CASSLEGRGLTEAFF. Written as DNA, the CDR3 is TGTGCCAGCAGCTTAGAGGGAAGGGGACTGACTGAAGCTTTCTTT.

The rearrangement uses TRBV9 and TRBJ1-1, with D maybe TRBD1 (5 bases). The V end was cut by 0 bases, the J end by 2 bases, with 11 bases between. This CDR3 contains 15 residues. Germline V lookup: CDR1 SGDLS, CDR2 YYNGEE. The CDR3 nucleotides are TGTGCCAGCAGCGTAGACACAGGCGGTAACACTGAAGCTTTCTTT. Amino acids: CASSVDTGGNTEAFF.

The chain has TRBV29-1 and TRBJ2-7; possible D gene TRBD1, 6 bases. V was trimmed by 4 bases and J by 2 bases, leaving 12 bases between them. This CDR3 has 13 amino acids. Germline values: CDR1 SQVTM, CDR2 ANQGSEA. DNA for the CDR3: TGCAGCGTTGTTGAGGACAGTCCCTACGAGCAGTACTTC. As protein: CSVVEDSPYEQYF.

The J gene is TRBJ2-2, the V gene TRBV7-8; 8 positions agree with TRBD2. The CDR3 runs to 16 residues. V shed 4 bases, J shed 4 bases, and the junction held 8 bases outside the gene matches. The germline gives CDR1 SGHVS, CDR2 FQNEAQ. DNA of the CDR3: TGTGCCAGCAGCTCCACGGGGGGGGCGGGCACCGGGGAGCTGTTTTTT. Translated, it gives CASSSTGGAGTGELFF.

The chain has TRBV2 and TRBJ2-7; no clear D. This CDR3 contains 12 residues. The V and J ends lost 6 bases and 2 bases respectively, with 8 bases between them. CDR1 is SNHLY, CDR2 FYNNEI, per germline. In DNA, the CDR3 is TGTGCCAGCAGGGGCCAAACCTACGAGCAGTACTTC. Its protein is CASRGQTYEQYF.

The J gene is TRBJ2-1, the V gene TRBV6-6; 7 bases agree with TRBD2. Germline V gene data show CDR1 as MNHNY and CDR2 as SVGAGI (reference sequence). This CDR3 is 14 amino acids long. J lost 5 bases, V lost 5 bases, and 6 bases had no gene match. CDR3 coding DNA: TGTGCCAGCAGTGCGGGACTACGGAACAATGAGCAGTTCTTC. Translation: CASSAGLRNNEQFF.

The CDR3 DNA reads as TGTGCCAGCAGCTTATTACACCTGAACACTGAAGCTTTCTTT. It specifies CASSLLHLNTEAFF. The chain is built from TRBV7-2 and TRBJ1-1; no reliable D call. V gave up 2 bases and J gave up 0 bases, with 7 bases separating them. CDR1 and CDR2 (germline): SGHTA, FQGNSA. CDR3 length equals 14 residues.

The DNA of the CDR3 is TGCGCCAGCAGCCCTACCGGACAGGGCTGGACTGAAGCTTTCTTT. This translates into CASSPTGQGWTEAFF. This rearrangement joins TRBV5-1 to TRBJ1-1; 8 nucleotides align to TRBD1. CDR3 length: 15 amino acids. CDR1 is SGHRS and CDR2 is YFSETQ in the germline V gene. Trimming cost V 4 bases and J 5 bases; bases outside gene matches: 10.

The chain has TRBV30 and TRBJ2-1, with 13 bases identical to TRBD2. J lost 8 bases, V lost 2 bases, and 6 bases had no gene match. This CDR3 region has 15 residues. CDR1 is GTSNPN and CDR2 is SVGIG in the germline V gene (reference sequence). CDR3 bases: TGTGCCTGGAGTCCCTCGACTAGCGGGGGGTATGAGCAGTTCTTC. This codes for CAWSPSTSGGYEQFF.

V gene TRBV5-1 combines with J gene TRBJ1-1, with 10 bases lining up with TRBD1. The CDR3 contains 14 residues. V was clipped by 4 bases and J by 5 bases; unmatched bases: 5. From germline, CDR1 is SGHRS and CDR2 YFSETQ. DNA for the CDR3: TGCGCCAGCAGCCTGGACAGGGGGGATACTGAAGCTTTCTTT. Protein: CASSLDRGDTEAFF.

The chain couples TRBV19 to TRBJ2-7; TRBD1 aligns across 10 bases. CDR3 length: 14 amino acids. The J segment lost 3 bases and the V segment lost 5 bases, leaving 4 bases of the junction unmatched. CDR1 and CDR2 from the germline V gene are LNHDA and SQIVND (reference sequence). CDR3 residues: CASSGGQGGYEQYF. In nucleotides, the CDR3 is TGTGCCAGTAGTGGCGGACAGGGGGGCTACGAGCAGTACTTC.